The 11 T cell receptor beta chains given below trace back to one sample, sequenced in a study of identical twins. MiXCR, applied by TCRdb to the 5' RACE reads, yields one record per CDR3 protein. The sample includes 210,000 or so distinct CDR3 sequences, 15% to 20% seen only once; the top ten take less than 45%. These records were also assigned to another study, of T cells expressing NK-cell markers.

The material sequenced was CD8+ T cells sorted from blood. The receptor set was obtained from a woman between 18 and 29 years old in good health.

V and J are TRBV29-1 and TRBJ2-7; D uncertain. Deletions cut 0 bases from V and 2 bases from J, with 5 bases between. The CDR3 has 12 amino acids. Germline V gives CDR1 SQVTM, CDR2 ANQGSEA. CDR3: CSVEELTYEQYF. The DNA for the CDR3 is TGCAGCGTTGAAGAGCTAACCTACGAGCAGTACTTC.

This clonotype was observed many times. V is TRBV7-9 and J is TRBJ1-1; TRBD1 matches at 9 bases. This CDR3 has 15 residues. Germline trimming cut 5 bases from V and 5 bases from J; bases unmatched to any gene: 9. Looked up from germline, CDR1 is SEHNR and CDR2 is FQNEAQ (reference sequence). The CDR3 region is CASSTPQGAGTEAFF. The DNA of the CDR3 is TGTGCCAGCAGCACACCACAGGGGGCAGGAACTGAAGCTTTCTTT.

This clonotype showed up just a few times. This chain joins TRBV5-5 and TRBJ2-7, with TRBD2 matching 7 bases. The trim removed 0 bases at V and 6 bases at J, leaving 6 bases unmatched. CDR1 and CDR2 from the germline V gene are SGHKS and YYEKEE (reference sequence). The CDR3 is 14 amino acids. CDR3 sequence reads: CASSLARERGEQYF. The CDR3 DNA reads TGTGCCAGCAGCTTGGCCAGGGAGCGGGGCGAGCAGTACTTC.

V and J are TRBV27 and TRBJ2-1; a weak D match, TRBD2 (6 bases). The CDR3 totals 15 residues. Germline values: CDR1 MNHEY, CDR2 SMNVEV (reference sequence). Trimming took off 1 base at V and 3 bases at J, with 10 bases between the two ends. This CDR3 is CASSLYTGVYNEQFF. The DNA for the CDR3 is TGTGCCAGCAGTTTATACACGGGAGTCTACAATGAGCAGTTCTTC.

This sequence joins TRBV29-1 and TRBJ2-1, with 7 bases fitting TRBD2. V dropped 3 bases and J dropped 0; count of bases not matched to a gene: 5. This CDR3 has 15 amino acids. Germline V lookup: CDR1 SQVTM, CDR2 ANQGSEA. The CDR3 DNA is TGCAGCGTTGAGGGGGGGGAGGCCTCCTACAATGAGCAGTTCTTC. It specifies CSVEGGEASYNEQFF.

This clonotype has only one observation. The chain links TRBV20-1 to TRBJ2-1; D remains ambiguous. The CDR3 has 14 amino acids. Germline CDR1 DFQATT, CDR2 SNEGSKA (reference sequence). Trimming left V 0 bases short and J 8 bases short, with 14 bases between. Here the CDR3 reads CSARDPLQWYEQFF. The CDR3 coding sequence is TGCAGTGCTAGAGATCCTCTCCAGTGGTATGAGCAGTTCTTC.

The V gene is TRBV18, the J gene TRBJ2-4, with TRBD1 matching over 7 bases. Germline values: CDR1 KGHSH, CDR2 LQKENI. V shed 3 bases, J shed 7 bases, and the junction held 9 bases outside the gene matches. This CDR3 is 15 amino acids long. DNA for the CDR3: TGTGCCAGCTCACCGATAGAGACAGGGAAGAACATTCAGTACTTC. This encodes CASSPIETGKNIQYF.

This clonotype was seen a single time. The CDR3 sequence: CASSLLSEATDTQYF. The CDR3 nucleotides are TGTGCCAGCAGCTTGTTAAGCGAAGCGACAGATACGCAGTATTTT. The gene calls are TRBV5-6 and TRBJ2-3; D not certain. V was trimmed by 1 base and J by 3 bases, leaving 12 bases between them. The CDR3 totals 15 residues. CDR1 is SGHDT, CDR2 YYEEEE, per germline.

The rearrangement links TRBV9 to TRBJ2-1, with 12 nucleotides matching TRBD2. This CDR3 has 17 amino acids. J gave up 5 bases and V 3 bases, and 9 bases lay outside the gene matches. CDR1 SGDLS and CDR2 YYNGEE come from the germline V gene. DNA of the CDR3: TGTGCCAGCAGCGGTACGACTAGCGGGAGAGTCAACAATGAGCAGTTCTTC. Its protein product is CASSGTTSGRVNNEQFF.

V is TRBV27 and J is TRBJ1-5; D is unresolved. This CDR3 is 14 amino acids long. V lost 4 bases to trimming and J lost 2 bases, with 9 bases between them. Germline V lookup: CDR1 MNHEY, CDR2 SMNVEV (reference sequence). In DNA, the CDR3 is TGTGCCAGCAGTTCCCTCACGGGCAATCAGCCCCAGCATTTT. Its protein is CASSSLTGNQPQHF.

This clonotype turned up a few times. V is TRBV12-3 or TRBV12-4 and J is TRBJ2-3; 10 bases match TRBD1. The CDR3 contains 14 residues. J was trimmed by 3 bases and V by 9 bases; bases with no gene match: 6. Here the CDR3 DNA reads TGTGCCAGTAACCGGGACAGGGGTACAGATACGCAGTATTTT. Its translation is CASNRDRGTDTQYF.